This T cell receptor beta chain stems from a study of T cells expressing NK-cell markers. About the research overall: Sorted T-cell subsets CD3+CD56+NKG2C+, CD3+CD56+NKG2C- and CD3+CD56-NKG2C+ were TCR beta-sequenced.

Points from the study as a whole: For a handful of donors, the dominant NKG2C+ clonotypes made up about 1.0-8% of their CD8+ T cells. Similarly, these clonotypes led the CD3+CD56-NKG2C+ fraction as well in a handful of donors.

Germline V gene lookup returns CDR1 SGHDT and CDR2 YYEEEE. The CDR3 consists of 13 residues. Concerning this clonotype: The antigen remains unidentified.

UMI-tagged 5'RACE template switching yielded the TCR beta cDNA. Each CDR3 protein gets one entry in TCRdb, which reprocessed the 5' RACE reads and gives no DNA. The sample has some 460,000 distinct CDR3 sequences, and its top ten clones hold over 1.3%. The receptor comes from a woman aged 45-65 years in good health. Material for sequencing was blood T cells: a sorted CD56 or NKG2C T cell subset, CD4+ or CD8+ T cells, or bulk PBMC T cells (not recorded which). This chain joins TRBV5-6 and TRBJ2-1; no DNA is available, so the TRBD1 call from TCRdb remains unchecked. CDR3 amino acids: CASSRDPGGEQFF.